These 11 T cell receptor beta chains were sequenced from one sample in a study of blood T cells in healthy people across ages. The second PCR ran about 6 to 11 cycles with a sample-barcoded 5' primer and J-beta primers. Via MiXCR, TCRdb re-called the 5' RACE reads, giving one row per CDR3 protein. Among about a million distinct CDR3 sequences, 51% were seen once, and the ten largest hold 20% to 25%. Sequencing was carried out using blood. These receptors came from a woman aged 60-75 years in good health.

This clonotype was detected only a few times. CDR3 in DNA: TGTGCCACCCAACGGGACAGCCCGTCCTACGAGCAGTACTTC. This translates into CATQRDSPSYEQYF. The rearrangement joins TRBV28 to TRBJ2-7; 7 positions agree with TRBD1. Germline V gene sequence: CDR1 MDHEN, CDR2 SYDVKM. The CDR3 has 14 residues. The V segment lost 10 bases and the J segment 1 base; nucleotides outside the gene matches: 10.

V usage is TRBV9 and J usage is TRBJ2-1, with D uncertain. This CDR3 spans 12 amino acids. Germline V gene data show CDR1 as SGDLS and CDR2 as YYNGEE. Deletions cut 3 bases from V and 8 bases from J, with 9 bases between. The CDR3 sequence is CASSGVSDEQFF. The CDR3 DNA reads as TGTGCCAGCAGCGGTGTTTCGGATGAGCAGTTCTTC. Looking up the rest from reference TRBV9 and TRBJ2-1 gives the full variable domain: DSGVTQTPKHLITATGQRVTLRCSPRSGDLSVYWYQQSLDQGLQFLIQYYNGEERAKGNILERFSAQQFPDLHSELNLSSLELGDSALYFCASSGVSDEQFFGPGTRLTVL.

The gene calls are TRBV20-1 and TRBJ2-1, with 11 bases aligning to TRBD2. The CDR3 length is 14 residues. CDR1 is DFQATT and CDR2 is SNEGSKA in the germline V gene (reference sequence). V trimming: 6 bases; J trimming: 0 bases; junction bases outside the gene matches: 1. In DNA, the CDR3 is TGCAGTGCCACTAGCGGGAGCTCCTACAATGAGCAGTTCTTC. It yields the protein CSATSGSSYNEQFF.

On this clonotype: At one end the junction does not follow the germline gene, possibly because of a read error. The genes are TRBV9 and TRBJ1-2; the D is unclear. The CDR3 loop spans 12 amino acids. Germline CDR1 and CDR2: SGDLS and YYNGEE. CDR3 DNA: TGTACCAGCAGCGCGGTGAACTATGGCTACACCTTC. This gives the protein CTSSAVNYGYTF.

This CDR3 reads CATSTSSYEQYF. The CDR3 DNA reads as TGTGCCACCTCCACGAGCTCCTACGAGCAGTACTTC. The V call is TRBV2, the J call TRBJ2-7; D unclear. V lost 10 bases, J lost 0 bases, and 10 bases lay in between. The CDR3 spans 12 residues. Germline V lookup: CDR1 SNHLY, CDR2 FYNNEI.

The CDR3 loop is CASSHGTGGPVSGLTDTQYF. The CDR3 nucleotides are TGCGCCAGCAGCCATGGAACAGGGGGCCCCGTCAGCGGTCTCACAGATACGCAGTATTTT. The chain links TRBV4-1 to TRBJ2-3, with 9 bases matching TRBD1. The CDR3 length is 20 residues. V gave up 3 bases and J gave up 2 bases; unmatched junction bases: 18. The germline CDR1 and CDR2 sequences are MGHRA and YSYEKL.

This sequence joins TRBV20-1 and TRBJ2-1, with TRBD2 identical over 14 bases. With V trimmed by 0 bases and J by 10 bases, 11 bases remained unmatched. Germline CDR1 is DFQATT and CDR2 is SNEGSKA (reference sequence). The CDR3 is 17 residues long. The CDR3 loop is CSARDRRLAGGPAEQFF. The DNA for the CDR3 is TGCAGTGCTAGAGACCGGAGACTAGCGGGAGGGCCCGCCGAGCAGTTCTTC.

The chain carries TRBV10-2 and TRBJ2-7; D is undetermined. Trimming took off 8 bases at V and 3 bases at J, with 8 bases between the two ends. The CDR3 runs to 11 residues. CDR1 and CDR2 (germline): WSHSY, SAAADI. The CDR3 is CASAQGYEQYF. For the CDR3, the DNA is TGCGCCAGCGCCCAAGGCTACGAGCAGTACTTC.

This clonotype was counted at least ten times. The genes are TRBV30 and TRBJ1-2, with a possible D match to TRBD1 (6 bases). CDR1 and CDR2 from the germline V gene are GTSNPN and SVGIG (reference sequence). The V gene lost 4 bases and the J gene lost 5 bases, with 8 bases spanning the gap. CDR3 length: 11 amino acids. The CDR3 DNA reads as TGTGCCTGGACAGGGGCGTATGGCTACACCTTC. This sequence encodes CAWTGAYGYTF.

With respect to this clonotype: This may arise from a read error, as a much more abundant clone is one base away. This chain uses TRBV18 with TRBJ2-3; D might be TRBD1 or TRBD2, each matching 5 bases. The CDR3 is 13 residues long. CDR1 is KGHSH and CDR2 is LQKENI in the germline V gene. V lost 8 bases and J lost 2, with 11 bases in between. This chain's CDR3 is CASARGVTDTQYF. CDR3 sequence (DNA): TGTGCCAGCGCACGAGGGGTCACAGATACGCAGTATTTT.

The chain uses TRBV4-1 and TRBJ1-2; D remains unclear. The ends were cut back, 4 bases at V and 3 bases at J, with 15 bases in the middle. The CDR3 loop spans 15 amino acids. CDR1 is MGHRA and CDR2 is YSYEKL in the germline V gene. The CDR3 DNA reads TGCGCCAGCAGCCGGCCACTTGAGGCCCACTATGGCTACACCTTC. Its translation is CASSRPLEAHYGYTF.